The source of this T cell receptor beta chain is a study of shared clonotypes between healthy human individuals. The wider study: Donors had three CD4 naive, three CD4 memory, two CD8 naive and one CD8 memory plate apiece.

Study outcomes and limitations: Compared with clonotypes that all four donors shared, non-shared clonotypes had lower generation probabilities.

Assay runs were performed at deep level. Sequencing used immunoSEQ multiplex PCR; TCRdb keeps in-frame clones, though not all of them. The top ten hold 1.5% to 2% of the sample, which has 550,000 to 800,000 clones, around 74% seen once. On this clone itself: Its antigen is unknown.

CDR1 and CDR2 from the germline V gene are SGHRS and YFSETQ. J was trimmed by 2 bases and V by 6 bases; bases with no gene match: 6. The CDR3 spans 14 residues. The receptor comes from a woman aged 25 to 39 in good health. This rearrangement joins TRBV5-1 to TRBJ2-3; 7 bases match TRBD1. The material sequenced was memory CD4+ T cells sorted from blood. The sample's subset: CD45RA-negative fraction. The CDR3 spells CASTPGTATDTQYF. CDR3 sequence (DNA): TGCGCCAGCACCCCCGGGACAGCCACAGATACGCAGTATTTT.